Following are 7 T cell receptor beta chains from one sample sequenced in a study of T cell clones after liver transplantation. Sequencing used immunoSEQ multiplex PCR; TCRdb keeps in-frame clones, though not all of them. The top ten clones hold around 25% of a sample with fewer than 25,000 clones, approximately 93% of them seen once. Specimen: CD8+ T cells from blood, collected less than 27 months after liver transplant. Receptors were obtained from a human patient who received a liver transplant. The graft donor may be the source of some T cells.

The CDR3 DNA reads TGCAGCGTTGTTTCGACGGGCTCCTACAATGAGCAGTTCTTC. It yields the protein CSVVSTGSYNEQFF. The chain recombines TRBV29-1 with TRBJ2-1, with no clear D. The CDR3 is 14 amino acids. Germline CDR1 is SQVTM and CDR2 is ANQGSEA. V was shortened by 4 bases and J by 0 bases, with 10 bases between the two germline ends.

This clone has only one observation. The V gene is TRBV9, the J gene TRBJ1-4, with D perhaps TRBD1 (6 bases). V was shortened by 0 bases and J by 4 bases, with 10 bases between the two germline ends. In germline, CDR1 is SGDLS, CDR2 YYNGEE. The length of the CDR3 is 15 residues. CDR3 in amino acids: CASSVEGHHNEKLFF. In DNA, the CDR3 is TGTGCCAGCAGCGTAGAGGGACACCATAATGAAAAACTGTTTTTT.

V usage is TRBV10-3 and J usage is TRBJ2-6; unclear D gene. The CDR3 consists of 15 residues. The V end lost 8 bases, the J end lost 0 bases, and 11 bases lay between the germline ends. Germline-derived CDR1 and CDR2 are ENHRY and SYGVKD. CDR3 sequence (DNA): TGTGCCATCTCGGCCGACCGCTCTGGGGCCAACGTCCTGACTTTC. Translation: CAISADRSGANVLTF.

This clone has a single count. The chain carries TRBV7-9 and TRBJ2-1; a weak D match, TRBD2 (5 bases). This CDR3 comprises 18 residues. V was pared by 4 bases and J by 7 bases, with 26 bases between. Looked up from germline, CDR1 is SEHNR and CDR2 is FQNEAQ (reference sequence). The CDR3 region has the DNA TGTGCCAGCAGCTCGCCCTCCCCGGGGTCTCAGGTGGAGAATGAGCAGTTCTTC. Its translation: CASSSPSPGSQVENEQFF.

This clone was found once. This specimen includes other DNA sequences encoding the same CDR3. This chain joins TRBV7-9 and TRBJ2-5; 8 positions match TRBD2. The CDR3 spans 15 residues. The trim removed 5 bases at V and 4 bases at J, leaving 9 bases unmatched. Germline CDR1 is SEHNR and CDR2 is FQNEAQ (reference sequence). The CDR3: CASSGAGGRIETQYF. The CDR3 DNA sequence: TGTGCCAGCAGCGGTGCGGGAGGCCGGATAGAGACCCAGTACTTC.

This chain links TRBV2 with TRBJ2-1, with 10 bases lining up with TRBD2. Trimming cost V 10 bases and J 0 bases; bases outside gene matches: 6. There are 15 residues in the CDR3. CDR1 is SNHLY and CDR2 is FYNNEI in the germline V gene. The CDR3 DNA is TGTGCCACACTCCCTAGCGGGAGCTCCTACAATGAGCAGTTCTTC. This translates into CATLPSGSSYNEQFF.

The chain carries TRBV27 and TRBJ2-7; 7 bases line up with TRBD1. The V segment lost 2 bases and the J segment 2 bases; nucleotides outside the gene matches: 0. The length of the CDR3 is 13 residues. The V gene's germline CDR1 is MNHEY and CDR2 SMNVEV (reference sequence). This chain's CDR3 is CASSLGTAYEQYF. The CDR3 nucleotides read TGTGCCAGCAGTTTAGGGACAGCCTACGAGCAGTACTTC.